The TCR beta chain under discussion was sequenced for a study of cytomegalovirus exposure and HLA in healthy donors. Turning to the study itself: Earlier findings included some 120 million unique TCR beta sequences obtained from 180 million or so T cells. Study results and limitations: Several of the most significant clusters were apparently associated with common viral pathogens in a later analysis.

60 Vbeta and 13 Jbeta primers were used in PCR. Profiled with immunoSEQ multiplex PCR; TCRdb holds only in-frame clones, not every one. The sample has about 180,000 clones, 80% to 90% seen once. This CDR3 comprises 13 residues. With 2 bases removed from V and 5 bases from J, the gap between germline ends came to 9 bases. CDR1 MNHEY and CDR2 SVGAGI come from the germline V gene. Comment on this clone: Its target is not known.

The source is a girl aged 2 to 10 in good health and CMV-seropositive. The chain joins TRBV6-5 to TRBJ2-5; a weak D match, TRBD1 (5 bases). The source material was PBMCs. The CDR3 nucleotides are TGTGCCAGCAGTTACAGGGGCTGGGAGACCCAGTACTTC. It yields the protein CASSYRGWETQYF.